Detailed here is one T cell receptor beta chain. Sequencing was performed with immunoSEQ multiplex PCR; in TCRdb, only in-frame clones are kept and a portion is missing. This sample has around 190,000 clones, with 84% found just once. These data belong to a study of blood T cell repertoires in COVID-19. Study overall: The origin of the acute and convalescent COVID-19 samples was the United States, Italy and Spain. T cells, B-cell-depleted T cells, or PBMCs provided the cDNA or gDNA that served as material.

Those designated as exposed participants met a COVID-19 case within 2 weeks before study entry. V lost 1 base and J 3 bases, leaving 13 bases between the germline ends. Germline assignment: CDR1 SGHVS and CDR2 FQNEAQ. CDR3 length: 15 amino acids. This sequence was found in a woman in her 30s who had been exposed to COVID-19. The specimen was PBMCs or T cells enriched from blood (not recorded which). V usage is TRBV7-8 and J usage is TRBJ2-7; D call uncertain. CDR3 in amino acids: CASSLGSNLLYEQYF. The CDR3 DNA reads TGTGCCAGCAGCTTAGGTAGTAACCTACTCTACGAGCAGTACTTC.